The next 8 T cell receptor beta chains were all read from a single sample in a study of blood T cells in healthy people across ages. Primed by a sample-barcoded 5' primer and a J-beta primer mix, a second PCR proceeded for about 7 to 11 cycles. TCRdb processed the 5' RACE reads anew with MiXCR; each CDR3 protein has one entry. The table lists fewer than 900,000 distinct CDR3 sequences, 35% to 45% of them singletons. Input material: blood. The receptors originated from an older woman in good health.

The V gene is TRBV10-3, the J gene TRBJ1-4; D is undetermined. The V gene lost 2 bases and the J gene lost 3 bases, with 10 bases spanning the gap. The CDR3 extends over 15 amino acids. The germline CDR1 and CDR2 sequences are ENHRY and SYGVKD. The CDR3 region is CAISEVGGPNEKLFF. The CDR3 DNA reads as TGTGCCATCAGTGAGGTGGGAGGCCCTAATGAAAAACTGTTTTTT.

The chain recombines TRBV6-5 with TRBJ1-1; no reliable D call. V was trimmed by 8 bases and J by 1 base, leaving 11 bases between them. The CDR3 has 13 amino acids. CDR1 is MNHEY and CDR2 is SVGAGI in the germline V gene. CDR3 bases: TGTGCCAGCGGCGTCAGACCGAACACTGAAGCTTTCTTT. It encodes CASGVRPNTEAFF.

Within the sample, this clonotype is large (0.1 to 1%). A single base separates this from a much larger clone, so it may be a read error. The CDR3 nucleotides read TGTGCCAGCAGCTCCGGGACAGGGATTTACAATGAGCAGTACTTC. As protein: CASSSGTGIYNEQYF. This sequence joins TRBV7-9 and TRBJ2-5; the match to TRBD1 covers 9 bases. CDR1 is SEHNR and CDR2 is FQNEAQ in the germline V gene (reference sequence). The CDR3 extends over 15 amino acids. V trimming: 4 bases; J trimming: 11 bases; junction bases outside the gene matches: 14.

This chain connects TRBV27 to TRBJ2-5; D might be TRBD2 (6 bases). Germline-derived CDR1 and CDR2 are MNHEY and SMNVEV (reference sequence). There are 15 residues in the CDR3. The V end lost 2 bases, the J end lost 5 bases, and 15 bases lay between the germline ends. The DNA for the CDR3 is TGTGCCAGCAGTTTAAGGGCCTGGGCGGGGGAGACCCAGTACTTC. Its protein is CASSLRAWAGETQYF.

J is TRBJ2-1 and V is TRBV20-1; tentative D call: TRBD2 (6 bases). V lost 1 base and J lost 0, with 10 bases in between. Germline values: CDR1 DFQATT, CDR2 SNEGSKA (reference sequence). This CDR3 comprises 15 residues. The CDR3 spells CSARARGSSYNEQFF. The DNA for the CDR3 is TGCAGTGCTAGAGCACGGGGGAGCTCCTACAATGAGCAGTTCTTC.

There are a few counts of this clonotype. The chain has TRBV20-1 and TRBJ2-1, with 7 bases aligning to TRBD1. Germline lookup yields CDR1 DFQATT and CDR2 SNEGSKA (reference sequence). There are 14 residues in the CDR3. V was clipped by 6 bases and J by 7 bases; unmatched bases: 12. The CDR3 region has the DNA TGCAGTGCCTCGACAGGGTCTAGTGGGAATGAGCAGTTCTTC. It is translated as CSASTGSSGNEQFF.

With respect to this clonotype: This may be a read error: a much more frequent sequence differs by one nucleotide. V usage is TRBV15 and J usage is TRBJ2-5; D is unresolved. In germline, CDR1 is LNHNV, CDR2 YYDKDF (reference sequence). Trimming shortened V by 0 bases and J by 11 bases, and 28 bases separated the two germline ends. This CDR3 has 18 amino acids. For the CDR3, the DNA is TGTGCCACCAGCAGAGATGAGGTGTGGAACAGTGGCTACAATGAGCAGTACTTC. Residues: CATSRDEVWNSGYNEQYF.

This clonotype was seen a few times. J is TRBJ2-1 and V is TRBV5-6; D is ambiguous. The ends were cut back, 0 bases at V and 15 bases at J, with 13 bases in the middle. Germline V gene lookup returns CDR1 SGHDT and CDR2 YYEEEE. The length of the CDR3 is 12 residues. CDR3 sequence (DNA): TGTGCCAGCAGCTTGGGACGCGTTAAACCGTTCTTC. Its translation is CASSLGRVKPFF.